The 8 T cell receptor beta chains given below trace back to one sample, sequenced in a study of T cells in tumors after PD-1 blockade. Generated by immunoSEQ multiplex PCR, the TCRdb table keeps only in-frame clones and is missing some. The table shows about 16,000 clones, with roughly 87% occurring only once. The source material was PBMCs, sampled after anti-PD-1 treatment. The receptors were gathered from a human donor with basal cell carcinoma.

The CDR3 is CASSEASSYNEQFF. In nucleotides, the CDR3 is TGTGCCAGCAGCGAAGCTAGCTCCTACAATGAGCAGTTCTTC. The chain links TRBV21-1 to TRBJ2-1; the DNA was not compared with TRBD2, the D call given in the table. TRBV21-1 is noted as a pseudogene. This CDR3 is 14 amino acids long.

The DNA of the CDR3 is TGTGCCAGCACCATGGGGAGTTATGGCTACACCTTC. Its translation is CASTMGSYGYTF. The chain uses TRBV6-5 and TRBJ1-2, with D unclear. The V and J ends lost 7 bases and 5 bases respectively, with 11 bases between them. Germline V CDR1 and CDR2: MNHEY, SVGAGI. This CDR3 is 12 amino acids long.

This chain uses TRBV12-3 or TRBV12-4 with TRBJ2-7, with unresolved D. Between the trimmed V and J ends, which lost 5 bases and 2 bases, there was a span of 10 bases. This CDR3 has 13 residues. DNA of the CDR3: TGTGCCAGCAGTCCCCTGACTCCCTACGAGCAGTACTTC. Translated, it gives CASSPLTPYEQYF.

This clone turned up a few times. The chain uses TRBV2 and TRBJ2-1, with 11 bases identical to TRBD1. Trimming removed 9 bases from V and 0 bases from J; junction bases left unmatched: 4. The CDR3 covers 15 residues. In germline, CDR1 is SNHLY, CDR2 FYNNEI. CDR3 in amino acids: CARGGQGASYNEQFF. The CDR3 region has the DNA TGTGCCAGGGGAGGACAGGGGGCCTCCTACAATGAGCAGTTCTTC.

V usage is TRBV10-1 and J usage is TRBJ2-7; D possibly matches TRBD1 or TRBD2 (5 bases each). This CDR3 spans 17 amino acids. The ends were cut back, 2 bases at V and 1 base at J, with 18 bases in the middle. Germline V lookup: CDR1 WNHNN, CDR2 SYGVQD (reference sequence). This chain's CDR3 is CASSEGYPGRPSYEQYF. Here the CDR3 DNA reads TGCGCCAGCAGTGAGGGATATCCGGGACGACCATCCTACGAGCAGTACTTC.

The V call is TRBV5-4, the J call TRBJ2-5, with 9 bases lining up with TRBD2. With 2 bases clipped from V and 2 bases from J, the junction kept 7 bases outside the gene matches. This CDR3 contains 16 residues. Germline CDR1 SGHNT, CDR2 YYREEE (reference sequence). The CDR3 DNA reads TGTGCCAGCAGCTTAGGCGGGGGGGCCCGGCAAGAGACCCAGTACTTC. Translated, it gives CASSLGGGARQETQYF.

The genes are TRBV3-1 (or the pseudogene TRBV3-2) and TRBJ1-2; D ambiguous. The germline CDR1 and CDR2 sequences are LGHDT and YNNKEL (reference sequence). The CDR3 contains 14 residues. The V gene lost 2 bases and the J gene lost 7 bases, with 14 bases spanning the gap. Here the CDR3 DNA reads TGTGCCAGCAGCCAACGAGGGCTGAGTGGTGGCTACACCTTC. Its protein is CASSQRGLSGGYTF.

The V and J genes are TRBV7-9 and TRBJ2-5, with no clear D. Germline V CDR1 and CDR2: SEHNR, FQNEAQ (reference sequence). The CDR3 has 13 residues. Between the trimmed V and J ends, which lost 6 bases and 5 bases, there was a span of 13 bases. For the CDR3, the DNA is TGTGCCAGCAGGGACGGAGATTCGGAGACCCAGTACTTC. It codes for CASRDGDSETQYF. Combining the CDR3 with reference TRBV7-9 and TRBJ2-5 gives the whole variable domain DTGVSQNPRHKITKRGQNVTFRCDPISEHNRLYWYRQTLGQGPEFLTYFQNEAQLEKSRLLSDRFSAERPKGSFSTLEIQRTEQGDSAMYLCASRDGDSETQYFGPGTRLLVL.